The entry that follows covers one T cell receptor (beta chain) sequence. This clonotype has just a few counts. It lacks a known antigen. The input lacks base qualities; no much larger clone sits a single base away. This sample stems from a study of response to subunit inactivated influenza vaccine (dated by TCRdb to between 2018 and 2020). About the investigation overall: Deep quantitative T cell receptor repertoire profiling was used in the study to track responses to a trivalent subunit inactivated influenza vaccine. What the research found in general, with its limitations: The authors proposed that each seasonal influenza vaccination may bring in only a limited number of new T cells.

Inclusive of the bounding cysteine and phenylalanine, the CDR3 is 14 residues long. Of the read, only the CDR3 DNA is kept; its 42 bases are in frame from base 1. The junction shows trimming of 4 bases on V and 4 bases on J, and the gene matches do not reach 2 bases of it. Sequences SGHRS (CDR1) and YFSETQ (CDR2) are obtained from the germline V gene. The library was built by means of RT-PCR. Sequencing instrument: Illumina HiSeq 2500. TCRdb trimmed the raw reads at Q25, called clones with MiXCR and kept productive beta chains. CDR3 protein sequences are deduplicated, and each keeps its most common genes and DNA. The sample table contains around 530,000 distinct CDR3 sequences; only one count was recorded for more than 15% of them. 2.5% to 3.5% of the sample is taken by the ten largest.

Sequenced material: CD4+ T cells sorted from PBMCs, taken around 25 months after vaccination. This receptor was obtained from a man between 50 and 75 years old who received an inactivated influenza vaccine. Donor details come from another sample of the same person, matched by shared clones. The rearranged chain carries TRBV5-1 and TRBJ2-3, with 11 middle bases fitting TRBD2. The DNA sequence is TGCGCCAGCAGCGCTAGCGGGGGGTCAGATACGCAGTATTTT. Translated, it reads CASSASGGSDTQYF. The entire variable domain, with the stretches around the CDR3 drawn from the reference TRBV5-1 and TRBJ2-3 proteins, is KAGVTQTPRYLIKTRGQQVTLSCSPISGHRSVSWYQQTPGQGLQFLFEYFSETQRNKGNFPGRFSGRQFSNSRSEMNVSTLELGDSALYLCASSASGGSDTQYFGPGTRLTVL.